The entry below describes one T cell receptor beta chain. These data come from a study of beta chain features in type 1 diabetes. Reverse transcribing all isolated RNA meant expressed TCRB transcripts were sequenced. Method: immunoSEQ multiplex PCR; TCRdb's copy keeps in-frame clones and lacks some. Of under 250,000 clones listed, 11% are singletons. From germline, CDR1 is SGHTA and CDR2 FQGTGA. The CDR3 consists of 13 residues. V was pared by 2 bases and J by 4 bases, with 9 bases between. The sequencing input was central memory CD4+ T cells from blood. V and J are TRBV7-3 and TRBJ2-7; D is undetermined. The clonotype originates from a man younger than 30 in good health. CDR3 sequence reads: CASSLGVSYEQYF. The CDR3 DNA follows: TGTGCCAGCAGCTTAGGAGTTTCGTACGAGCAGTACTTC.